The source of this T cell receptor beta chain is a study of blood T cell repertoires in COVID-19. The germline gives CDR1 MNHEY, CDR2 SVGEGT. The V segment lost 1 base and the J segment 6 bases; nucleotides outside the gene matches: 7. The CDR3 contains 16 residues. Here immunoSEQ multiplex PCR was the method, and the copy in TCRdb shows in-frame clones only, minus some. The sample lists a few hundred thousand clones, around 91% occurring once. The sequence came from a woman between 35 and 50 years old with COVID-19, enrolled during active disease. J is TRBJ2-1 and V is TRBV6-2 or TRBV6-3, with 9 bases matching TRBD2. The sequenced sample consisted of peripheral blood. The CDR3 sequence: CASSYLASGVFNEQFF. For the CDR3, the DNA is TGTGCCAGCAGTTACTTGGCTAGCGGGGTGTTCAATGAGCAGTTCTTC.